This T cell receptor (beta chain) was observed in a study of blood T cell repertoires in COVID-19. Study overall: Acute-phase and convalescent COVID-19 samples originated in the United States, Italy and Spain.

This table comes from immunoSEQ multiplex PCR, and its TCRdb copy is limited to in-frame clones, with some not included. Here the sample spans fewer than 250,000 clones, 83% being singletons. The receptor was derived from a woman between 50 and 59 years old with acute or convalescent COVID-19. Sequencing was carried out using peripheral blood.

This CDR3 is CASSRQGGRYNEQFF. CDR3 DNA sequence: TGTGCCAGCAGCCGACAGGGGGGGAGGTACAATGAGCAGTTCTTC. The V and J genes are TRBV11-1 and TRBJ2-1; 9 bases are shared with TRBD1. Germline CDR1 SGHAT, CDR2 FQDESV (reference sequence). V lost 5 bases and J lost 4; bases outside the gene matches: 6. The CDR3 extends over 15 amino acids.